Many counts were recorded for the clone carrying this T cell receptor (beta chain). As yet, its antigen is unknown. The sample originates from a study of breast tumors, draining lymph nodes, adjacent tissues. Study findings and constraints: Tumor and nontumor repertoires were significantly more similar in luminal-like than in basal-like breast cancer.

TCRdb reprocessed the multiplex PCR reads with MiXCR, giving one entry per CDR3 protein. The sample lists around 250,000 distinct CDR3 sequences; under 35% were seen once. CDR1 SNHLY and CDR2 FYNNEI come from the germline V gene. The length of the CDR3 is 15 residues. V lost 0 bases and J 3 bases, leaving 11 bases between the germline ends. Axillary draining lymph nodes of breast cancer patients supplied the node samples. The specimen sequenced was axillary lymph node tissue. The rearrangement links TRBV2 to TRBJ2-5; D possibly corresponds to TRBD1 (6 bases). This TCR came from a female donor with breast cancer. Some clones in this sample may be carry-over from other donors' samples. The DNA of the CDR3 is TGTGCCAGCAGTGAAGCCCGGACAGCGAAAGAGACCCAGTACTTC. The encoded protein is CASSEARTAKETQYF.